The clone carrying this T cell receptor (beta chain) was found many times. TCRdb processed the RACE reads anew with MiXCR; each CDR3 protein has one entry. The table includes 35,000 to 45,000 distinct CDR3 sequences, 9.5% to 15% detected once. This sample is drawn from a study of human T cells and chemical hapten exposure. Study information: Patch testing was performed with 0.01% DPC on the upper back, with reading at 6 days.

The CDR3 covers 14 residues. Trimming left V 3 bases short and J 0 bases short, with 9 bases between. The germline gives CDR1 SGHAT, CDR2 FQNNGV. Time point given: pre-sensitization, week 0. Treatment reported: therapeutic diphenylcyclopropenone sensitization with weekly scalp DPC. The genes are TRBV11-2 and TRBJ2-7, with D perhaps matching TRBD1 or TRBD2 (5 bases each). Sequences were derived from whole blood, sampled in connection with sensitization to the hapten diphenylcyclopropenone (DPC). The clonotype originates from a woman younger than 45 with alopecia areata. Some clones in this sample may be carry-over from other donors' samples. The CDR3 protein is CASSLGTHSYEQYF. The DNA of the CDR3 is TGTGCCAGCAGCTTGGGGACCCACTCCTACGAGCAGTACTTC.